This TCR beta chain was recovered during a study of PD-1 blockade in classical Hodgkin lymphoma (TCRdb year 2020). Broadly, across the study: Nivolumab dosing was 3 mg/kg intravenously every 2 weeks, continuing until either disease progression or unacceptable toxicity. The study used TCR beta sequencing and CyTOF to define a peripheral blood immune signature of response to PD-1 blockade in classical Hodgkin lymphoma. The research as a whole found: Newly diagnosed patients were reported to have lower baseline TCR diversity than healthy donors, and relapsed/refractory patients were reported to have lower baseline TCR diversity still. By C4D1, a significant rise was seen in CD4+ TCR diversity but not in CD8+ TCR diversity (p=0.0027 vs p=0.16), and the rise was most apparent among complete responders (p=0.02). The study was restricted to a single clinical trial cohort, and the causes of repertoire differences, possibly disease activity or prior therapy, were left undefined. Lower diversity was seen in patients whose nivolumab began less than 1 year after ASCT, and these patients were left out of later analyses so that immune reconstitution would not confound the results. Trial patients achieving complete response had baseline diversity similar to newly diagnosed patients, whereas partial responders and progressors had significantly lower diversity.

The Qiagen DNeasy kit was used to extract genomic DNA from unsorted PBMCs and from the negatively selected CD4+ and CD8+ fractions. TCR beta CDR3 regions were amplified by immunoSEQ multiplex PCR using primers annealing to V and J segments. A synthetic immune receptor repertoire was used to minimize amplification bias, and remaining bias was computationally removed after sequencing. The study's own analysis went as follows. Repertoire diversity was quantified as the Shannon entropy index using custom Python scripts. The unsorted, CD4+ and CD8+ repertoires were each analyzed separately, with the exception of combined analyses, where CD4+ and CD8+ sequences were merged in silico. A clone was considered expanded if an increase in frequency of at least 2-fold after treatment relative to C1D1 was found, and a pseudocount of 0.5 was applied to clones undetected at baseline. Clones with 0 or 1 copy at C1D1 were defined as singleton clones, while clones with 2 or more copies were defined as non-singleton clones. By matching protein sequences in sorted samples from the same patient, clones expanded in unsorted samples were annotated as CD4+, CD8+ or unknown. Wilcoxon tests on paired samples were used to test changes in diversity from C1D1 to C4D1. The clones in this table, taken by TCRdb from immuneACCESS, are in-frame only. Not every clone is retained; where verified, under half of the shortfall comes from an unresolved V gene, and the cause of the rest is unknown. V and J calls and clone size are copied from that table; D and trimming were computed from the DNA. This sample holds tens of thousands of clones; 88% were observed only once. About 5.8% of the sample is in the top ten clones.

Comments on this clone: Its antigen is still unknown. No quality values exist for individual bases; no much larger clone is one base distant.

This specimen's time point label, per the study, means: cycle 2 day 1 (C2D1) of nivolumab. Every trial patient had relapsed following autologous stem cell transplantation, and prior brentuximab vedotin exposure was what differed among cohorts A, B and C. The trial cohort comprised 60 or so patients with relapsed/refractory classical Hodgkin lymphoma whose best overall responses were complete response, partial response or progressive disease. Trial patients were treated with single-agent nivolumab in the multi-cohort phase II CheckMate 205 trial. An independent review committee assessed best overall response by applying the 2007 International Working Group response criteria. Trial PBMCs were collected immediately before nivolumab initiation (C1D1) and during therapy at cycle 2 day 1 and cycle 4 day 1. Peripheral blood was collected in 8 mL Vacutainer Cell Preparation Tubes, from which PBMCs were isolated by centrifugation and then cryopreserved.

The input for sequencing was peripheral blood mononuclear cells (PBMCs), taken before the second cycle of nivolumab. The receptor was derived from a human donor with classical Hodgkin lymphoma.

The DNA sequence follows: TGTGCCAGCAGCAGGAGAGGGGAGACCCAGTACTTC. This gives the protein CASSRRGETQYF. The chain links TRBV6-5 with TRBJ2-5; a tentative D call is TRBD2 (5 bases match). Between the V and J ends, shortened by 6 bases and 5 bases respectively, the junction contains 10 bases. The germline V gene sets CDR1 to MNHEY and CDR2 to SVGAGI. The cysteine opens and the phenylalanine closes a CDR3 of 12 amino acids. Of all the DNA, just the CDR3 is kept, 36 bases in frame from base 1.